The clone carrying this TCR beta chain was picked up a small number of times. Its cognate antigen is unknown. Libraries of TCR beta came from quantitative 5'-RACE with molecular barcodes. MiXCR, applied by TCRdb to the 5' RACE reads, yields one record per CDR3 protein. The table has more than 300,000 distinct CDR3 sequences, under 8.5% seen once. This specimen belongs to a study of CD8 T cells in ankylosing spondylitis. This CDR3 spans 13 amino acids. The ends lost 5 bases at V and 10 bases at J; junction bases unmatched: 9. The study's findings and limits: Peripheral blood held disease-linked clones only at relatively low frequency, and these were CD8+. A TCR beta motif of 7 to 9 highly homologous variants seemed to mark ankylosing spondylitis blood. Some motif variants were previously reported in reactive arthritis synovial fluid and blood. Clones tied to disease were said to be significantly enriched in matched ankylosing spondylitis synovial fluid.

Sequenced sample: blood, either unsorted or a sorted T cell fraction (not recorded which). The receptor was isolated from a male donor with ankylosing spondylitis. The chain recombines TRBV12-3 or TRBV12-4 with TRBJ1-1; 8 bases are a match to TRBD1. The CDR3 region is CASSPLDRAGAFF. In DNA form, the CDR3 reads TGTGCCAGCAGTCCCCTGGACAGGGCCGGAGCTTTCTTT.